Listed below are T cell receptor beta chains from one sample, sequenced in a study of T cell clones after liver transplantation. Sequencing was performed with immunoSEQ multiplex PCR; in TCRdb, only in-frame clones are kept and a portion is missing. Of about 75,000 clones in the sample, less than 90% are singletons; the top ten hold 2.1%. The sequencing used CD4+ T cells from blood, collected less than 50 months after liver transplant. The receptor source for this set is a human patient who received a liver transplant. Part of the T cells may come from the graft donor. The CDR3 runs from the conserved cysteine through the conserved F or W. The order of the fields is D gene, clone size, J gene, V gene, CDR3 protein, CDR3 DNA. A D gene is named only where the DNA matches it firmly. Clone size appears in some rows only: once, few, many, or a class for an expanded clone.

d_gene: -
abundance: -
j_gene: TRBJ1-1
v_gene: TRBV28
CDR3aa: CASSLPGRGNTEAFF
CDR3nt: TGTGCCAGCAGTCTCCCCGGGCGGGGAAACACTGAAGCTTTCTTT

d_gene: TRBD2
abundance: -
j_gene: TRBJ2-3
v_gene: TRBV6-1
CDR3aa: CASRPSGGGTDTQYF
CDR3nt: TGTGCCAGCAGGCCTAGCGGAGGGGGCACAGATACGCAGTATTTT

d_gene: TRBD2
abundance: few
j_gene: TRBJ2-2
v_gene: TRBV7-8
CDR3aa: CASSLTSGRPNTGELFF
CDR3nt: TGTGCCAGCAGCTTAACTAGCGGGAGACCAAACACCGGGGAGCTGTTTTTT

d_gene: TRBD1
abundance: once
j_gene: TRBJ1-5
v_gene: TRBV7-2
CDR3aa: CASSPGTGGYQPQHF
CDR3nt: TGTGCCAGCAGCCCAGGGACAGGGGGTTATCAGCCCCAGCATTTT

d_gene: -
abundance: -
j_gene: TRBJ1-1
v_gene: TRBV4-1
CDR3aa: CASSQARFRVLGNTEAFF
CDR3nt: TGCGCCAGCAGCCAAGCAAGATTCAGGGTTCTGGGGAACACTGAAGCTTTCTTT

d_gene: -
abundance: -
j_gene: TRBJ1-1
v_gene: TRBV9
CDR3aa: CASSLSGDTEAFF
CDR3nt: TGTGCCAGCAGCCTTTCGGGAGACACTGAAGCTTTCTTT

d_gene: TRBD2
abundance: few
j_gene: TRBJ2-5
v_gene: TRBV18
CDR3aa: CASSPSGYSGRTQYF
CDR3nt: TGTGCCAGCTCACCCTCTGGGTATAGCGGGAGAACCCAGTACTTC

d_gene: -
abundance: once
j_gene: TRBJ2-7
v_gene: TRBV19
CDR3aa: CASSPKGGSPSYEQYF
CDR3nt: TGTGCCAGTAGCCCCAAGGGGGGCTCCCCATCCTACGAGCAGTACTTC

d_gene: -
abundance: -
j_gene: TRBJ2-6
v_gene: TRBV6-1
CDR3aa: CASSEAGRRADLHSGANVLTF
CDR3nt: TGTGCCAGCAGTGAAGCGGGCCGCCGAGCCGACTTACACTCTGGGGCCAACGTCCTGACTTTC

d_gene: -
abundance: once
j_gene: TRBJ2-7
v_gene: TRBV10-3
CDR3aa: CAIKDRISYEQYF
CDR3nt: TGTGCCATCAAGGACAGAATCTCCTACGAGCAGTACTTC

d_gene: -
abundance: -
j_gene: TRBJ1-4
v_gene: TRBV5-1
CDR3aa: CASSLEGTNEKLFF
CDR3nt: TGCGCCAGCAGCTTGGAAGGGACTAATGAAAAACTGTTTTTT

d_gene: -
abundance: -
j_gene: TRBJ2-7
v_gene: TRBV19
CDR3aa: CASSMAFGGYEQYF
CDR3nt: TGTGCCAGTAGTATGGCTTTTGGGGGTTACGAGCAGTACTTC

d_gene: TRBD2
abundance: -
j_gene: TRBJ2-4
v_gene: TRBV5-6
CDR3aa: CASSQKRDLAKNIQYF
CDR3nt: TGTGCCAGCAGCCAAAAGCGGGATTTAGCCAAAAACATTCAGTACTTC

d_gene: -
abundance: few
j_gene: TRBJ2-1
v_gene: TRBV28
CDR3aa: CASSLGVRPYNEQFF
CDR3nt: TGTGCCAGCAGTTTAGGGGTCCGGCCCTACAATGAGCAGTTCTTC

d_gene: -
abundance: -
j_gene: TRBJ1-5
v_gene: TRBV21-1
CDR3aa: CANNSPIGDNQPQHF
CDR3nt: TGTGCCAACAACTCACCAATCGGGGACAATCAGCCCCAGCATTTT

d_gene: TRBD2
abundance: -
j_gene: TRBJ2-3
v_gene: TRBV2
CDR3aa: CASSEGLAVDTQYF
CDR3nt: TGTGCCAGCAGTGAAGGACTAGCGGTAGATACGCAGTATTTT

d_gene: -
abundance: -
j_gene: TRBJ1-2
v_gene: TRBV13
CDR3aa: CASSPRAAGVYTF
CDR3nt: TGTGCCAGCAGCCCCAGGGCGGCAGGGGTCTACACCTTC

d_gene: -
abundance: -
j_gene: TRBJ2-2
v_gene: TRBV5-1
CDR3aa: CASSTGAENTGELFF
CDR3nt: TGCGCCAGCAGTACGGGGGCCGAGAACACCGGGGAGCTGTTTTTT

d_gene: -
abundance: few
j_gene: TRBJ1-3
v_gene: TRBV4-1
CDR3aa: CASSQREGGYSGNTIYF
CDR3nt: TGCGCCAGCAGCCAGAGGGAAGGGGGTTACTCTGGAAACACCATATATTTT

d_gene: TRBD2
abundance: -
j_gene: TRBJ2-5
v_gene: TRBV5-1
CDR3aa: CASSLAGSSGGQETQYF
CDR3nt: TGCGCCAGCAGCTTGGCCGGTTCTAGCGGGGGACAAGAGACCCAGTACTTC

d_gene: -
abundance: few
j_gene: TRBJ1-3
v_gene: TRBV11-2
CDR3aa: CASSLQAGTATIYF
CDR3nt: TGTGCCAGCAGCCTGCAAGCCGGGACGGCTACCATATATTTT

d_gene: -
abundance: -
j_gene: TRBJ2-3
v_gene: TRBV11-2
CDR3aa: CASSLQQTDTQYF
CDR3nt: TGTGCCAGCAGCTTGCAACAGACAGATACGCAGTATTTT

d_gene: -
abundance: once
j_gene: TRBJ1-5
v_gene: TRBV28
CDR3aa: CASSFIMGGGQPQHF
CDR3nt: TGTGCCAGCAGTTTTATAATGGGGGGCGGGCAGCCCCAGCATTTT

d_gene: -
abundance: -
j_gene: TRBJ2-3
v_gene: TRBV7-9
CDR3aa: CASSQSPDTQYF
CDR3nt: TGTGCCAGCAGCCAGTCCCCGGATACGCAGTATTTT

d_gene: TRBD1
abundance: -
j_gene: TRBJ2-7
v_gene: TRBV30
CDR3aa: CAWSRQGAYEQYF
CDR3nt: TGTGCCTGGAGCCGACAGGGGGCCTACGAGCAGTACTTC

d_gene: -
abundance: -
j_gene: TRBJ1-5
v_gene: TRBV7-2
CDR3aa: CASSLAYSFNQPQHF
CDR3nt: TGTGCCAGCAGCTTAGCCTACAGTTTCAATCAGCCCCAGCATTTT

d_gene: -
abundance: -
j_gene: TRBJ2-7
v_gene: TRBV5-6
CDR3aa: CASSLVGNEQYF
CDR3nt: TGTGCCAGCAGCTTGGTGGGGAACGAGCAGTACTTC

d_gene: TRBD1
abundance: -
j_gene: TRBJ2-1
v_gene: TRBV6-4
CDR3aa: CASSDTDRGNEQFF
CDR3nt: TGTGCCAGCAGTGACACCGACAGGGGTAATGAGCAGTTCTTC

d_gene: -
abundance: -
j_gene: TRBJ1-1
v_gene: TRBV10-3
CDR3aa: CAISERKGFYTEAFF
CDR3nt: TGTGCCATCAGTGAGCGGAAAGGTTTTTACACTGAAGCTTTCTTT

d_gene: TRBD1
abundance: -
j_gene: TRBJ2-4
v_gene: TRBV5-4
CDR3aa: CASSPTLQGMGKNIQYF
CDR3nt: TGTGCCAGCAGCCCGACCCTACAGGGGATGGGAAAAAACATTCAGTACTTC

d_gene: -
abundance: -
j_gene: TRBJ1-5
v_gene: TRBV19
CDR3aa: CASSIDRGRGQPQHF
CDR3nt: TGTGCCAGTAGTATAGATAGAGGCAGGGGCCAGCCCCAGCATTTT

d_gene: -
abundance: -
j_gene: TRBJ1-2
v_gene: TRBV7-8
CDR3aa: CASSPGGPSYGYTF
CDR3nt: TGTGCCAGCAGCCCCGGGGGGCCCAGCTATGGCTACACCTTC

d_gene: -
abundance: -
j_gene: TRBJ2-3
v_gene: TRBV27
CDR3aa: CASQLVQYF
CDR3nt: TGTGCCAGCCAACTGGTGCAGTATTTT

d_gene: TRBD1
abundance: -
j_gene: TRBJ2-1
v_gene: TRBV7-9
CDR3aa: CASSAEAGTGTYNEQFF
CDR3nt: TGTGCCAGCAGCGCAGAGGCCGGGACAGGGACTTACAATGAGCAGTTCTTC

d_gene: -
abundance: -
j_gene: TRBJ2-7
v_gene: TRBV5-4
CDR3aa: CASSLGRAGSGYEQYF
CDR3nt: TGTGCCAGCAGCTTGGGTCGGGCGGGATCGGGCTACGAGCAGTACTTC

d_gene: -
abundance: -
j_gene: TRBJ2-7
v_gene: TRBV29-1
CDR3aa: CSVAKNRREQYF
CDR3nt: TGCAGCGTTGCGAAAAACCGGAGGGAGCAGTACTTC

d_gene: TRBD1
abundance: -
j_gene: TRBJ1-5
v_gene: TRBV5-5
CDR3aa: CASRPTGAQSTQHF
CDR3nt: TGTGCCAGCAGACCTACAGGGGCCCAATCAACCCAGCATTTT

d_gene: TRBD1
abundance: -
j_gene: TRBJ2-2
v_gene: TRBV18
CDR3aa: CASSPLQGTNTGELFF
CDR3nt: TGTGCCAGCTCACCCTTACAGGGGACGAACACCGGGGAGCTGTTTTTT

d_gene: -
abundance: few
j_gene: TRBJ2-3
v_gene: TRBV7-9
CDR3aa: CASSFEGGTDTQYF
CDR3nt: TGTGCCAGCAGCTTCGAGGGGGGCACAGATACGCAGTATTTT

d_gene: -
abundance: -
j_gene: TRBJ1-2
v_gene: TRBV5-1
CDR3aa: CASSLEGPRYGYTF
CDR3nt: TGCGCCAGCAGCTTGGAGGGGCCCAGATATGGCTACACCTTC